The rows below give T cell receptor beta chains drawn from one sample of a study of T cells in Graves' hyperthyroidism and ophthalmopathy. Each CDR3 protein gets one entry after TCRdb re-called the multiplex PCR reads with MiXCR. Of approximately 370,000 distinct CDR3 sequences listed, approximately 18% are singletons. The sequenced material came from blood. The receptors shown here come from a woman between 25 and 40 years old with Graves' hyperthyroidism that later progressed to Graves' ophthalmopathy. The CDR3 runs from the conserved cysteine through the conserved F or W. A D gene is named only where the DNA matches it firmly. Not all rows give a size; the values are once, few, many and, for expanded clones, a class.

cdr3_nt | cdr3_aa | j_call | d_call | v_call | clone_size
TGTGCCACCAGTGACCCCGGGGGCGTTGAGACCCAGTACTTC | CATSDPGGVETQYF | TRBJ2-5 | - | TRBV24-1 | many
TGCAGTGCTAAGGCCAGGTGGGGGGACTACAATAATTCACCCCTCCACTTT | CSAKARWGDYNNSPLHF | TRBJ1-6 | - | TRBV20-1 | few
TGTGCCAGCACCCTCTCGCAGGGGTCCGAGCAGTACTTC | CASTLSQGSEQYF | TRBJ2-7 | - | TRBV28 | many
TGCGCCAGCAGCTTGGCTTCGGTTGGCGAGCAGTACTTC | CASSLASVGEQYF | TRBJ2-7 | - | TRBV5-1 | -
TGTGCCAGCAGCCAACCCCTAGCGGGAGGTAACTCTGGGGCCAACGTCCTGACTTTC | CASSQPLAGGNSGANVLTF | TRBJ2-6 | TRBD2 | TRBV3-1 | -
TGTGCCAGCAGCCCGACCGGGACAGGGCGAGAGACCCAGTACTTC | CASSPTGTGRETQYF | TRBJ2-5 | TRBD1 | TRBV27 | many
TGTGCCAGCAGTCTTGACAGAGCTGAAGCTTTCTTT | CASSLDRAEAFF | TRBJ1-1 | - | TRBV6-2/TRBV6-3 | -
TGTGCCAGCAGCATGACTAGCGGGAGTCGGGATGAGCAGTTCTTC | CASSMTSGSRDEQFF | TRBJ2-1 | TRBD2 | TRBV3-1 | -
TGTGCCAGCAGCCGGACTAGCGGTGCCGCCTACGAGCAGTACTTC | CASSRTSGAAYEQYF | TRBJ2-7 | TRBD2 | TRBV3-1 | few
TGTGCCAGCAGCCGGGACTGGCGGGAGACCCAGTACTTC | CASSRDWRETQYF | TRBJ2-5 | - | TRBV7-7 | many
TGTGCCTGGAGTGTACGGGCCTTGAATCAGCCCCAGCATTTT | CAWSVRALNQPQHF | TRBJ1-5 | - | TRBV30 | -
TGTGCCAGCAGCTTGGTAGGTAGCGGCGGACTCTCCTACGAGCAGTACTTC | CASSLVGSGGLSYEQYF | TRBJ2-7 | - | TRBV5-6 | many
TGCGCCAGCAGCTTTGGCCAGATTCTAGATACGCAGTATTTT | CASSFGQILDTQYF | TRBJ2-3 | - | TRBV5-1 | few
TGTGCCAGCAGTTTATCCGCCCGCAGGGATACGCAGTATTTT | CASSLSARRDTQYF | TRBJ2-3 | - | TRBV27 | many
TGTGCCAGCAGCCCTGACTTTGGCCTGGGCCACGAGCAGTACTTC | CASSPDFGLGHEQYF | TRBJ2-7 | - | TRBV14 | -
TGTGCCAGCAGTTTAATGGGACGGGGCAATCAGCCCCAGCATTTT | CASSLMGRGNQPQHF | TRBJ1-5 | - | TRBV28 | -
TGCAGTGCTTTACAGAGTCGTGGCAATCAGCCCCAGCATTTT | CSALQSRGNQPQHF | TRBJ1-5 | - | TRBV20-1 | many
TGCAGCGTTGAATCAACAGTCATGTACAATGAGCAGTTCTTC | CSVESTVMYNEQFF | TRBJ2-1 | - | TRBV29-1 | -
TGTGCCAGCAGCTTAGCGCTCAGGGGAGGCACCGGGGAGCTGTTTTTT | CASSLALRGGTGELFF | TRBJ2-2 | - | TRBV7-2 | -
TGTGCCAGCAGTTCGTGGGATCAGAGAGAGACCCAGTACTTC | CASSSWDQRETQYF | TRBJ2-5 | - | TRBV12-3/TRBV12-4 | many
TGTGCCAGCAGCCCGTCTGGGGGACAGGGTGGTGCAGATACGCAGTATTTT | CASSPSGGQGGADTQYF | TRBJ2-3 | TRBD1 | TRBV28 | many
TGTGCCAGCAAGGGAAAACTAGCGGGAGGAACAGATACGCAGTATTTT | CASKGKLAGGTDTQYF | TRBJ2-3 | TRBD2 | TRBV6-1 | -
TGTGCCAGCAGTTTTCGGACTAGCGGGGGGGCCGGGGAGCTGTTTTTT | CASSFRTSGGAGELFF | TRBJ2-2 | TRBD2 | TRBV6-1 | many
TGTGCCAGCAGTGAAATGACTAGCCGGAGGGCCAAAAACATTCAGTACTTC | CASSEMTSRRAKNIQYF | TRBJ2-4 | TRBD2 | TRBV2 | many
TGTGCCAGCAGCCTACTTCAGGGGGCAGACACTGAAGCTTTCTTT | CASSLLQGADTEAFF | TRBJ1-1 | TRBD1 | TRBV7-9 | -
TGCAGTGCTGGAGGTCAGAGCACAGATACGCAGTATTTT | CSAGGQSTDTQYF | TRBJ2-3 | - | TRBV20-1 | many
TGTGCCAGCACCGCCGACAGGGCCAATGAAGCTTTCTTT | CASTADRANEAFF | TRBJ1-1 | TRBD1 | TRBV2 | many
TGCGCCAGCAGCTCTCCGCGGGGGACTAGCATCGAGACCCAGTACTTC | CASSSPRGTSIETQYF | TRBJ2-5 | TRBD2 | TRBV5-1 | many
TGTGCCTGGAGTACCTGGACTGGATACAATGAGCAGTTCTTC | CAWSTWTGYNEQFF | TRBJ2-1 | - | TRBV30 | -
TGTGCCAGCAGCTTAGGTCGGCCTAGCGGGGCACAAGGGGATACGCAGTATTTT | CASSLGRPSGAQGDTQYF | TRBJ2-3 | TRBD2 | TRBV7-2 | many
TGTGCCAGCACCACCCTGGGACTAGCGGGAGGGCCCGTCGTGAATGAGCAGTTCTTC | CASTTLGLAGGPVVNEQFF | TRBJ2-1 | TRBD2 | TRBV7-9 | -
TGTGCCAGCAGCCCCTTGACAGACGCCAACACTGAAGCTTTCTTT | CASSPLTDANTEAFF | TRBJ1-1 | - | TRBV7-8 | -
TGTGCCAGTAGTAAGGGGAACACTGAAGCTTTCTTT | CASSKGNTEAFF | TRBJ1-1 | - | TRBV19 | many
TGTGCCAGCAGCTTTATACAGGGTATATACAATCAGCCCCAGCATTTT | CASSFIQGIYNQPQHF | TRBJ1-5 | - | TRBV11-3 | many
TGTGCCAGCAGCCAAGATGATGGGACTAGCGGGGATGAGACCCAGTACTTC | CASSQDDGTSGDETQYF | TRBJ2-5 | TRBD2 | TRBV3-1 | many
TGTGCCAGCAGCCCAGACCCGGGGACCTACAATGAGCAGTTCTTC | CASSPDPGTYNEQFF | TRBJ2-1 | - | TRBV11-3 | many
TGTGCCAGCAGTGGTCTTGAGGGGGAGCAGTACTTC | CASSGLEGEQYF | TRBJ2-7 | - | TRBV25-1 | few
TGTGCCAGCAGTCTACAGGGAGACAAAAATTCACCCCTCCACTTT | CASSLQGDKNSPLHF | TRBJ1-6 | - | TRBV27 | many
TGTGCCAGCAGCCAAGTTTCAGAGAGTGAGCAGTTCTTC | CASSQVSESEQFF | TRBJ2-1 | - | TRBV3-1 | once
TGTGCTAGTGGTTTGGGGTGGACGGGTAATCAGCCCCAGCATTTT | CASGLGWTGNQPQHF | TRBJ1-5 | - | TRBV12-5 | many
TGTGCCAGCAGTTCGCACAGTTTAATAGAATGGCAGTACTTC | CASSSHSLIEWQYF | TRBJ2-7 | - | TRBV6-1 | many
TGTGCCAGCAGCCACGGAGGGTTAGAGACCCAGTACTTC | CASSHGGLETQYF | TRBJ2-5 | - | TRBV6-1 | many
TGTGCCAGCAGCTCCACCGGGAGCTCCCGAAACATTCAGTACTTC | CASSSTGSSRNIQYF | TRBJ2-4 | - | TRBV28 | many
TGCAGCGCCGCTTTAACAGGGGGTACTGAAGCTTTCTTT | CSAALTGGTEAFF | TRBJ1-1 | TRBD1 | TRBV29-1 | many
TGTGCCAGCAAGCGCAGTTATGGGCTCGAAGAGACCCAGTACTTC | CASKRSYGLEETQYF | TRBJ2-5 | - | TRBV27 | many
TGTGCCAGCAGTCGCTCCAACCTAGCAGCAGATACGCAGTATTTT | CASSRSNLAADTQYF | TRBJ2-3 | - | TRBV6-1 | few
TGTGCCAGTAGCCCGGAGACAGGGGGCGCTGGGCAGCCCCAGCATTTT | CASSPETGGAGQPQHF | TRBJ1-5 | TRBD1 | TRBV19 | many